The 18 T cell receptor beta chains reported below all come from one sample, sequenced in a study of T cells in Graves' hyperthyroidism and ophthalmopathy. It was RNA transcripts that yielded the amplified TCR beta CDR3 regions. Initially, a first-round RT-PCR of the TCR CDR3 employed the HTBI primer set. MiXCR was run by TCRdb on the multiplex PCR reads, yielding one entry per CDR3 protein. The table has 660,000 or so distinct CDR3 sequences, roughly 20% seen once. The specimen sequenced was blood. The receptors derive from a man aged 25 to 45 with Graves' ophthalmopathy.

The J gene is TRBJ2-5, the V gene TRBV5-6; D may correspond to TRBD1 or TRBD2 (5 bases each). The CDR3 length is 14 residues. The germline CDR1 and CDR2 sequences are SGHDT and YYEEEE. Trimming removed 4 bases at V and 7 bases at J, with 17 bases between. CDR3 DNA: TGTGCCAGCAGCCCGTGGGGGAGAAAGGCGACCCAGTACTTC. This encodes CASSPWGRKATQYF.

The chain recombines TRBV27 with TRBJ1-1; D is ambiguous. Germline V gene lookup returns CDR1 MNHEY and CDR2 SMNVEV (reference sequence). V gave up 7 bases and J gave up 1 base, with 10 bases separating them. CDR3 length: 13 residues. DNA for the CDR3: TGTGCCAGCAACCCCCGGACGAACACTGAAGCTTTCTTT. This translates into CASNPRTNTEAFF.

This clonotype was picked up a small number of times. The gene calls are TRBV5-6 and TRBJ2-6; TRBD1 matches at 9 bases. In germline, CDR1 is SGHDT, CDR2 YYEEEE. The V segment lost 4 bases and the J segment 0 bases; nucleotides outside the gene matches: 5. This CDR3 spans 17 amino acids. CDR3 protein: CASSGGTGYSGANVLTF. The CDR3 DNA reads TGTGCCAGCAGCGGAGGGACAGGGTACTCTGGGGCCAACGTCCTGACTTTC.

This clonotype was seen more than once but under ten times. The chain employs TRBV20-1 and TRBJ2-7, with 11 positions matching TRBD1. CDR1 and CDR2 from the germline V gene are DFQATT and SNEGSKA (reference sequence). Losses at the gene ends were 8 bases for V and 0 bases for J; bases not matched to a gene: 9. This CDR3 contains 15 residues. CDR3 bases: TGCAGTCCTACCCCCGGGACAGGGGGCTCCTACGAGCAGTACTTC. Translated, it gives CSPTPGTGGSYEQYF.

The V gene is TRBV12-3 or TRBV12-4, the J gene TRBJ1-5, with D tentatively TRBD1 (6 bases). The V gene lost 6 bases and the J gene lost 0 bases, with 12 bases spanning the gap. The CDR3 covers 15 residues. The CDR3 loop is CASRSTQGSNQPQHF. CDR3 bases: TGTGCCAGCAGGTCTACACAGGGTAGCAATCAGCCCCAGCATTTT.

In DNA form, the CDR3 reads TGTGCCAGCAGTTTTAAGGGCCTAGACCCAGCCGGGGAGCTGTTTTTT. Translating it yields CASSFKGLDPAGELFF. This chain connects TRBV12-3 or TRBV12-4 to TRBJ2-2, with D uncertain. Trimming left V 3 bases short and J 6 bases short, with 17 bases between. This CDR3 is 16 amino acids long.

The CDR3 is CSARDGGRANYNEQFF. For the CDR3, the DNA is TGCAGTGCTAGAGATGGGGGGAGGGCCAACTACAATGAGCAGTTCTTC. This sequence joins TRBV20-1 and TRBJ2-1; 7 bases fit TRBD2. CDR1 and CDR2 from the germline V gene are DFQATT and SNEGSKA (reference sequence). V lost 0 bases to trimming and J lost 3 bases; unmatched junction nucleotides: 8. This CDR3 is 16 amino acids long.

V usage is TRBV10-2 and J usage is TRBJ2-1; no firm D call. Germline V gene data show CDR1 as WSHSY and CDR2 as SAAADI. CDR3 length: 14 residues. The ends were cut back, 3 bases at V and 2 bases at J, with 8 bases in the middle. The CDR3 nucleotides read TGCGCCAGCAGTGAAGCTACAACCTACAATGAGCAGTTCTTC. It codes for CASSEATTYNEQFF.

In the case of this clonotype: A clone one base away is much larger, so this may be a read error. The chain uses TRBV2 and TRBJ2-5, with 12 bases identical to TRBD2. V trimming: 5 bases; J trimming: 4 bases; junction bases outside the gene matches: 2. This CDR3 is 14 amino acids long. Germline assignment: CDR1 SNHLY and CDR2 FYNNEI. The CDR3 DNA reads as TGTGCCAGCAGTATGGGACTAGCGGGAGAGACCCAGTACTTC. Translating it yields CASSMGLAGETQYF.

The chain is built from TRBV4-1 and TRBJ2-7, with 9 bases lining up with TRBD2. J lost 4 bases, V lost 4 bases, and 11 bases had no gene match. The CDR3 has 16 amino acids. Germline V gives CDR1 MGHRA, CDR2 YSYEKL. CDR3 sequence (DNA): TGCGCCAGCAGCCCCCTCGGGTTAGCGGGAGAGTACGAGCAGTACTTC. This encodes CASSPLGLAGEYEQYF.

This rearrangement joins TRBV7-8 to TRBJ1-6, with 7 bases identical to TRBD1. Germline CDR1 SGHVS, CDR2 FQNEAQ. V lost 4 bases and J lost 6; bases outside the gene matches: 6. CDR3 length equals 15 residues. CDR3 sequence: CASSWTRGFNSPLHF. The CDR3 region has the DNA TGTGCCAGCAGCTGGACCAGGGGGTTTAATTCACCCCTCCACTTT.

This clonotype was seen a handful of times. The junction does not match germline at one end; this may be a read error. The chain combines TRBV6-2 or TRBV6-3 with TRBJ2-7, with D possibly being TRBD1 or TRBD2 (5 bases each). Per germline, CDR1 MNHEY and CDR2 SVGEGT. The CDR3 runs to 15 residues. This CDR3 is CTSSYVGEEGNEQYF. DNA of the CDR3: TGTACCAGCAGTTACGTCGGGGAAGAGGGGAACGAGCAGTACTTC.

This rearrangement joins TRBV25-1 to TRBJ1-2; no clear D gene. This CDR3 contains 13 residues. V lost 4 bases and J 8 bases, leaving 14 bases between the germline ends. Germline V gene lookup returns CDR1 MGHDK and CDR2 SYGVNS. CDR3: CASSGPPLEGYTF. Here the CDR3 DNA reads TGTGCCAGCAGTGGACCCCCATTAGAGGGCTACACCTTC.

In its sample, this clonotype was seen a few times. This chain connects TRBV20-1 to TRBJ1-2, with D unclear. The germline V gene encodes CDR1 DFQATT and CDR2 SNEGSKA (reference sequence). V was cut by 0 bases and J by 7 bases, with 6 bases left in between. This CDR3 region has 11 residues. The CDR3 DNA reads TGCAGTGCTAGAGAAGGGTTTGGCTACACCTTC. Its translation is CSAREGFGYTF.

This chain joins TRBV20-1 and TRBJ2-7; no definite D call. CDR3 length equals 11 residues. CDR1 is DFQATT and CDR2 is SNEGSKA in the germline V gene (reference sequence). V was shortened by 7 bases and J by 1 base, with 8 bases between the two germline ends. The CDR3 spells CSVPRSYEQYF. CDR3 sequence (DNA): TGCAGTGTTCCCCGATCCTACGAGCAGTACTTC.

The table lists this clonotype with a few counts. The chain recombines TRBV29-1 with TRBJ2-4; maybe TRBD1 (7 bases). CDR3 size: 14 residues. Trimming stripped 4 bases from V and 6 bases from J, with 16 bases between. Per germline, CDR1 SQVTM and CDR2 ANQGSEA. CDR3 sequence: CSVGGSGGLNIQYF. CDR3 bases: TGCAGCGTTGGTGGGTCAGGGGGACTAAACATTCAGTACTTC.

This clonotype occurred many times. The chain employs TRBV11-2 and TRBJ2-5; D unresolved. V dropped 6 bases and J dropped 4 bases, with 12 bases sitting between them. In germline, CDR1 is SGHAT, CDR2 FQNNGV. The CDR3 loop spans 13 amino acids. CDR3 sequence: CASSLDRAETQYF. The CDR3 nucleotides read TGTGCCAGCAGTTTGGACCGGGCAGAGACCCAGTACTTC.

This clonotype occurred many times. The V gene is TRBV7-2, the J gene TRBJ2-3; D gene uncertain. Trimming removed 5 bases at V and 3 bases at J, with 9 bases between. The germline V gene encodes CDR1 SGHTA and CDR2 FQGNSA. The CDR3 loop spans 13 amino acids. CDR3 region: CASSLLLTDTQYF. CDR3 DNA sequence: TGTGCCAGCAGCCTTCTTCTTACAGATACGCAGTATTTT.